This entry concerns a single T cell receptor beta chain. The protocol was immunoSEQ multiplex PCR, while the TCRdb copy is restricted to in-frame clones and leaves out a portion. This table holds about 15,000 clones, 70% to 85% found once. This sample was included in a study of ipilimumab plus nivolumab after autologous stem cell transplantation. In the study overall: Median doses per patient: roughly five ipilimumab, seven to nine nivolumab.

Per germline, CDR1 SGHAT and CDR2 FQNNGV. The CDR3 loop spans 14 amino acids. With 5 bases clipped from V and 6 bases from J, the junction kept 9 bases outside the gene matches. Dosing: nivolumab 3 mg/kg IV, weeks 1, 4, 7, 10, then every two weeks to week 26. The sequence came from a male donor with diffuse large B-cell lymphoma. The specimen was PBMCs, collected in a trial of ipilimumab plus nivolumab as post-transplant consolidation. The J gene is TRBJ1-2, the V gene TRBV11-2; 7 bases fit TRBD1. CDR3 nucleotides: TGTGCCAGCAGCAACCGGGGCAGGGGGGATGGCTACACCTTC. Its protein is CASSNRGRGDGYTF. Combining the CDR3 with reference TRBV11-2 and TRBJ1-2 gives the whole variable domain EAGVAQSPRYKIIEKRQSVAFWCNPISGHATLYWYQQILGQGPKLLIQFQNNGVVDDSQLPKDRFSAERLKGVDSTLKIQPAKLEDSAVYLCASSNRGRGDGYTFGSGTRLTVV.